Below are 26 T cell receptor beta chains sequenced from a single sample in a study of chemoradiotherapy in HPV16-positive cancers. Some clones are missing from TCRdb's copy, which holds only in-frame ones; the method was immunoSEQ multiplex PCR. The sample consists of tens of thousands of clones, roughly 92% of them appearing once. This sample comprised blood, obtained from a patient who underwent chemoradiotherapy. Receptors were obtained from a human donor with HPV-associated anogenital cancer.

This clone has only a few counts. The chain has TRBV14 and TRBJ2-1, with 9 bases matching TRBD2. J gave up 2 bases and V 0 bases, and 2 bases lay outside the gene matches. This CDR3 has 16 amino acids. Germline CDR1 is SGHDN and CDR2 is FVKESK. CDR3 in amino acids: CASSQDRGRAYNEQFF. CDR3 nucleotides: TGTGCCAGCAGCCAAGACCGCGGGAGGGCCTACAATGAGCAGTTCTTC. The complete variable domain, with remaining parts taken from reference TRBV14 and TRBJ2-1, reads EAGVTQFPSHSVIEKGQTVTLRCDPISGHDNLYWYRRVMGKEIKFLLHFVKESKQDESGMPNNRFLAERTGGTYSTLKVQPAELEDSGVYFCASSQDRGRAYNEQFFGPGTRLTVL.

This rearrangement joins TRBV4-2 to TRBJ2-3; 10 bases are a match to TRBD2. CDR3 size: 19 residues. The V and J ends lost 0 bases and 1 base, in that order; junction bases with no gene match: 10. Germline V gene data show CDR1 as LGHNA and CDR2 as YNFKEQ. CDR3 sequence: CASSQELLTSGGGTDTQYF. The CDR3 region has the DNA TGTGCCAGCAGCCAAGAGCTCCTTACCAGCGGGGGGGGCACAGATACGCAGTATTTT.

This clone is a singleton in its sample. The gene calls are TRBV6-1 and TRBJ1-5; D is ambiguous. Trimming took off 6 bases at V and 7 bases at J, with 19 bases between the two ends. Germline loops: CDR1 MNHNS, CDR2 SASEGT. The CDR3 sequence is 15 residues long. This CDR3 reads CASSREKLTVQPQHF. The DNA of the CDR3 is TGTGCCAGCAGCCGGGAGAAATTAACGGTGCAGCCCCAGCATTTT.

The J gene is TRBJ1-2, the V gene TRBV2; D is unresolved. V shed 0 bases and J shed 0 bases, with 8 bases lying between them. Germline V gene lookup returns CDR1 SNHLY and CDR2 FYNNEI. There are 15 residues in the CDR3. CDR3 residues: CASSEAFTSNYGYTF. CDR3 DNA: TGTGCCAGCAGTGAAGCCTTTACCTCTAACTATGGCTACACCTTC.

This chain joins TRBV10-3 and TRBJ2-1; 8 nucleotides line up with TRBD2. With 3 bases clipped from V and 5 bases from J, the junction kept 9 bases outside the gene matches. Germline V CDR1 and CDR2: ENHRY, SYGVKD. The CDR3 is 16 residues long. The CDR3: CAISDDGLATNNEQFF. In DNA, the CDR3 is TGTGCCATCAGTGACGATGGACTAGCTACTAACAATGAGCAGTTCTTC.

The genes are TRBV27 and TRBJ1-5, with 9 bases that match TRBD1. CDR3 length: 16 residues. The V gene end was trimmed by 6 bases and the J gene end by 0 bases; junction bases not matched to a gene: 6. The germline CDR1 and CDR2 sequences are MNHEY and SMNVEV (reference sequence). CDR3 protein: CASRQQGAISNQPQHF. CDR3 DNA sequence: TGTGCCAGCAGACAACAGGGGGCGATTAGCAATCAGCCCCAGCATTTT.

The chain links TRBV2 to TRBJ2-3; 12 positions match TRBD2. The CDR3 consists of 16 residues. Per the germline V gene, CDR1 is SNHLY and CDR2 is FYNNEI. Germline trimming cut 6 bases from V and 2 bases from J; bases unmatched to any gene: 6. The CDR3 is CASSEGLAGITDTQYF. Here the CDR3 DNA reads TGTGCCAGCAGCGAGGGACTAGCGGGCATCACAGATACGCAGTATTTT.

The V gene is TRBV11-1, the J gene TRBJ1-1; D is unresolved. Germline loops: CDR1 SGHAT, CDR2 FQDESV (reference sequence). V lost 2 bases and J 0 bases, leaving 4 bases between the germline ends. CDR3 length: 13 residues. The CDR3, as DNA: TGTGCCAGCAGCTTATGGGTGAACACTGAAGCTTTCTTT. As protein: CASSLWVNTEAFF.

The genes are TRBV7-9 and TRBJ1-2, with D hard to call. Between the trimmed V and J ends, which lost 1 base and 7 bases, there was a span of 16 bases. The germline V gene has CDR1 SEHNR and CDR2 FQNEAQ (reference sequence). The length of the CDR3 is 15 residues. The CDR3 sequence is CASSLVGQPLTGYTF. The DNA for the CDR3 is TGTGCCAGCAGCTTAGTCGGTCAGCCTCTTACTGGCTACACCTTC.

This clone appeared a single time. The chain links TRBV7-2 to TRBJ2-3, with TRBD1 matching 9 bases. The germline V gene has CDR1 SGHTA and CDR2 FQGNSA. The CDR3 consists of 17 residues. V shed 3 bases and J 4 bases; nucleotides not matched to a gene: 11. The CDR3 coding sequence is TGTGCCAGCAGCTTGTATGGTCGGACAGGGGCCGCAGATACGCAGTATTTT. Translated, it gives CASSLYGRTGAADTQYF.

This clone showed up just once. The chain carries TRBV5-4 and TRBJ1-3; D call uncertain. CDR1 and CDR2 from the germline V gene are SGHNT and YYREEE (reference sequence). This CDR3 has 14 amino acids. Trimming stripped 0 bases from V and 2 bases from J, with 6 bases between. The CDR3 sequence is CASSLGGPGNTIYF. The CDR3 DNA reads TGTGCCAGCAGCTTGGGAGGGCCTGGAAACACCATATATTTT.

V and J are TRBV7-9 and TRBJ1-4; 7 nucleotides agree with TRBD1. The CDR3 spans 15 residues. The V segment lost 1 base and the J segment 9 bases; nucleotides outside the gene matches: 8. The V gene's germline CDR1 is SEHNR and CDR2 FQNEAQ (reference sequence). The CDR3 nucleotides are TGTGCCAGCAGCTTAGTAGGGACAGCCACACAAAAACTGTTTTTT. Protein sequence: CASSLVGTATQKLFF.

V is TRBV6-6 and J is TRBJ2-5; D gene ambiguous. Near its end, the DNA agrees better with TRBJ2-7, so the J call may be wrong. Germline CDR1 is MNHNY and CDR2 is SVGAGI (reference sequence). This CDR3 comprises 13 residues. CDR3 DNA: TGTGCCAGCAGTTACAGCCGTTCCTACGAGCAGTACTTC. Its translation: CASSYSRSYEQYF.

CDR3 bases: TGTGCCAGCAGCAAACAACTATTCCGGGACAGGGTTCACGGGGAGCTGTTTTTT. Encoded protein: CASSKQLFRDRVHGELFF. J is TRBJ2-2 and V is TRBV27; 9 nucleotides line up with TRBD1. In germline, CDR1 is MNHEY, CDR2 SMNVEV (reference sequence). The V and J ends lost 6 bases and 7 bases, in that order; junction bases with no gene match: 18. The CDR3 consists of 18 residues.

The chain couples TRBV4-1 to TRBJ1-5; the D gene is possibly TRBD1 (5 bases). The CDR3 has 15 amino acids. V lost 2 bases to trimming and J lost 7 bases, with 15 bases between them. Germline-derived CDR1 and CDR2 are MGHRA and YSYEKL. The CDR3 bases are TGCGCCAGCAGCCAACGGGACGCCGCGCTACAGCCCCAGCATTTT. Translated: CASSQRDAALQPQHF.

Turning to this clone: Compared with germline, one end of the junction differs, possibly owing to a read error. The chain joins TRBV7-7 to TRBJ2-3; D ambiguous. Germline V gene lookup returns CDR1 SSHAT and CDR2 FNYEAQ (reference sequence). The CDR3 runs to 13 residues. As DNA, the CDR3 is TGTGCTAGCAGCTTAAGCCCCACAGATACGCAGTATTTT. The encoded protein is CASSLSPTDTQYF.

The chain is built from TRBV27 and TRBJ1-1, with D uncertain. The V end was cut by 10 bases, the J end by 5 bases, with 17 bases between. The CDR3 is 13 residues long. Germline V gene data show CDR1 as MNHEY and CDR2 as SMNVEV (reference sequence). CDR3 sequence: CAIRGLGKTEAFF. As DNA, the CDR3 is TGTGCCATCCGAGGTCTGGGTAAGACTGAAGCTTTCTTT.

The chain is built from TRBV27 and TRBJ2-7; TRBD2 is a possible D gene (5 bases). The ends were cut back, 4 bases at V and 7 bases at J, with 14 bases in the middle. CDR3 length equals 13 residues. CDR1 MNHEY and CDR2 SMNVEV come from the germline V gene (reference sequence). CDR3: CASSSPDRGEQYF. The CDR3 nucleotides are TGTGCCAGCAGTTCCCCAGACCGAGGGGAGCAGTACTTC.

As DNA, the CDR3 is TGCGCCAGCAGCTTTGAACCCGGAAGGTCCTACGAGCAGTACTTC. Translated, it gives CASSFEPGRSYEQYF. The chain uses TRBV5-1 and TRBJ2-7; D gene uncertain. The germline gives CDR1 SGHRS, CDR2 YFSETQ. This CDR3 is 15 amino acids long. The V end lost 2 bases, the J end lost 1 base, and 13 bases lay between the germline ends.

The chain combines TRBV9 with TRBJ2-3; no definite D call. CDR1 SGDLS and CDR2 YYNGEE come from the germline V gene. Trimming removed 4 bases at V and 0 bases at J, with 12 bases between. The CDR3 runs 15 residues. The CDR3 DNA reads TGTGCCAGCAGCCCGATGTCCACTAGCACAGATACGCAGTATTTT. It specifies CASSPMSTSTDTQYF.

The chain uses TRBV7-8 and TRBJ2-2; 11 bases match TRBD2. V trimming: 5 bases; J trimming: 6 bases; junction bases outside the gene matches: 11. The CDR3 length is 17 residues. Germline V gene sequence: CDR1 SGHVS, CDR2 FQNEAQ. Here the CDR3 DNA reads TGTGCCAGCAGCCGGGGGATACTAGCGGGAGAGGCCGGGGAGCTGTTTTTT. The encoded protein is CASSRGILAGEAGELFF.

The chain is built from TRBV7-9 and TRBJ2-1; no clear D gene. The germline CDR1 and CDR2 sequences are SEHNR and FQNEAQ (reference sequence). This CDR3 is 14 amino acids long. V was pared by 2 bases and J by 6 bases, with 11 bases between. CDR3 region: CASSLLDRSNEQFF. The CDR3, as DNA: TGTGCCAGCAGCTTATTGGATAGGAGCAATGAGCAGTTCTTC.

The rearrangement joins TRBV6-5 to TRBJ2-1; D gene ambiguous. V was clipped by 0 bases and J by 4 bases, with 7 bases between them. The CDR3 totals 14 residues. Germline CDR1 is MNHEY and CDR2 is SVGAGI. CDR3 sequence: CASSYSTSYNEQFF. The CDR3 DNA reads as TGTGCCAGCAGTTACTCTACTTCTTACAATGAGCAGTTCTTC.

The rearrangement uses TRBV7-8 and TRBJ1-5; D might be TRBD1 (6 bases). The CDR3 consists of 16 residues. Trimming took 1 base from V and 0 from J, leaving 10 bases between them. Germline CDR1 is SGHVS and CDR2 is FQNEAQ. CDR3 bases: TGTGCCAGCAGCTTAGGGACAGCTCATAGCAATCAGCCCCAGCATTTT. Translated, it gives CASSLGTAHSNQPQHF.

The CDR3 spells CASSLTGQGARTEAFF. CDR3 sequence (DNA): TGTGCCAGCAGCTTAACCGGACAGGGGGCGCGAACTGAAGCTTTCTTT. V is TRBV7-3 and J is TRBJ1-1; TRBD1 matches 11 bases. The length of the CDR3 is 16 residues. J lost 5 bases, V lost 0 bases, and 5 bases had no gene match. Germline V gene sequence: CDR1 SGHTA, CDR2 FQGTGA.

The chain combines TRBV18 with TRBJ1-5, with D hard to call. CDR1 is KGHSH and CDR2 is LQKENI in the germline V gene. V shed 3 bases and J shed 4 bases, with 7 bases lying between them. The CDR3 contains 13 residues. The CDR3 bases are TGTGCCAGCTCACCGAGCCGAAATCAGCCCCAGCATTTT. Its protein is CASSPSRNQPQHF.